These 32 T cell receptor beta chains originate from one sample sequenced in a study of identical twins. MiXCR, applied by TCRdb to the 5' RACE reads, yields one record per CDR3 protein. The sample has some 790,000 distinct CDR3 sequences, around a sixth seen once. In addition, the sample was reused for a study of T cells expressing NK-cell markers.

The sequenced sample was PBMCs. The receptors stem from a woman between 18 and 29 years old in good health.

In this sample, this clonotype turned up many times. This sequence joins TRBV12-3 or TRBV12-4 and TRBJ1-2, with D unresolved. This CDR3 is 13 amino acids long. V gave up 3 bases and J gave up 4 bases, with 9 bases separating them. The CDR3 DNA follows: TGTGCCAGCAGTTTTGAGGGCGGCTATGGCTACACCTTC. This sequence encodes CASSFEGGYGYTF.

The V call is TRBV20-1, the J call TRBJ2-2; 7 bases map to TRBD2. The CDR3 loop spans 15 amino acids. Trimming at V came to 6 bases and at J to 4 bases, leaving 11 bases not matched to a gene. The germline CDR1 and CDR2 sequences are DFQATT and SNEGSKA (reference sequence). In DNA, the CDR3 is TGCAGTGCACCAGAGGCGGGAGCCTCCACCGGGGAGCTGTTTTTT. Amino acid sequence: CSAPEAGASTGELFF.

The rearrangement links TRBV4-3 to TRBJ2-4, with D hard to call. V gave up 1 base and J gave up 3 bases, with 7 bases separating them. CDR1 LGHNA and CDR2 YSLEER come from the germline V gene. CDR3 length: 14 residues. CDR3 residues: CASSQVLNKNIQYF. The CDR3 region has the DNA TGCGCCAGCAGCCAAGTTCTCAACAAAAACATTCAGTACTTC.

This clonotype occurred a few times. The V and J genes are TRBV20-1 and TRBJ1-1; 9 positions match TRBD1. The V and J ends lost 6 bases and 4 bases, in that order; junction bases with no gene match: 6. This CDR3 has 13 amino acids. Looked up from germline, CDR1 is DFQATT and CDR2 is SNEGSKA (reference sequence). CDR3 sequence (DNA): TGCAGTGCCCTGACAGGGGGTAGCACTGAAGCTTTCTTT. Translation gives CSALTGGSTEAFF.

Of note for this clonotype: At one of its ends the junction is not consistent with the germline gene, which may arise from a read error. The J gene is TRBJ2-1, the V gene TRBV20-1; 8 nucleotides match TRBD2. From germline, CDR1 is DFQATT and CDR2 SNEGSKA (reference sequence). The CDR3 spans 14 residues. The CDR3 loop is CSAQGLDSFNEQFF. For the CDR3, the DNA is TGCAGTGCCCAGGGACTAGATTCCTTCAATGAGCAGTTCTTC.

This clonotype was seen a handful of times. The genes are TRBV16 and TRBJ1-1; D uncertain. The length of the CDR3 is 15 residues. The V gene's germline CDR1 is KGHSY and CDR2 FQNENV. Trimming removed 4 bases at V and 1 base at J, with 13 bases between. The CDR3 spells CASSRSGLSNTEAFF. In DNA, the CDR3 is TGTGCCAGCAGCCGTTCGGGCTTATCGAACACTGAAGCTTTCTTT.

This clonotype has just a few counts. J is TRBJ2-5 and V is TRBV6-1; 12 bases fit TRBD2. The germline V gene encodes CDR1 MNHNS and CDR2 SASEGT. This CDR3 comprises 15 residues. The V segment lost 6 bases and the J segment 5 bases; nucleotides outside the gene matches: 7. CDR3 sequence (DNA): TGTGCCAGCAGGGGTTGGACTAGCGGGGCGGAGACCCAGTACTTC. This codes for CASRGWTSGAETQYF.

V and J are TRBV20-1 and TRBJ1-1, with 7 bases lining up with TRBD1. CDR3 length equals 15 residues. The V and J ends lost 7 bases and 5 bases, in that order; junction bases with no gene match: 16. In germline, CDR1 is DFQATT, CDR2 SNEGSKA (reference sequence). The CDR3 bases are TGCAGTGTCAAAGGGGATTTAACAGGGGAGACTGAAGCTTTCTTT. It specifies CSVKGDLTGETEAFF.

In this sample, this clonotype turned up a few times. This sequence joins TRBV20-1 and TRBJ2-7, with 7 bases lining up with TRBD1. Trimming took 0 bases from V and 2 from J; bases not matched to a gene: 4. The germline CDR1 and CDR2 sequences are DFQATT and SNEGSKA (reference sequence). The CDR3 spans 14 residues. The CDR3 DNA sequence: TGCAGTGCTAGAGATTCGACAGGGACCTACGAGCAGTACTTC. Amino acid sequence: CSARDSTGTYEQYF.

In its sample, this clonotype was seen many times. The rearrangement joins TRBV12-3 or TRBV12-4 to TRBJ2-3; 7 nucleotides align to TRBD1. V shed 4 bases, J shed 6 bases, and the junction held 10 bases outside the gene matches. This CDR3 is built from 15 residues. The CDR3 DNA sequence: TGTGCCAGCAGTTCGACACAGGGGTCGGGGGATACGCAGTATTTT. Translating gives CASSSTQGSGDTQYF.

This chain joins TRBV12-3 or TRBV12-4 and TRBJ2-1, with 14 bases lining up with TRBD2. V gave up 6 bases and J gave up 15 bases; unmatched junction bases: 10. The CDR3 has 14 residues. The CDR3 loop reads CASRTTSGGADLFF. The CDR3 region has the DNA TGTGCCAGCAGGACGACTAGCGGGGGGGCGGATCTGTTCTTC.

This sequence joins TRBV4-1 and TRBJ2-7, with TRBD1 identical over 9 bases. CDR3 length equals 14 residues. Germline CDR1 MGHRA, CDR2 YSYEKL. V dropped 1 base and J dropped 2; count of bases not matched to a gene: 0. CDR3 region: CASSQGDRAYEQYF. DNA for the CDR3: TGCGCCAGCAGCCAAGGGGACAGGGCCTACGAGCAGTACTTC.

The chain is built from TRBV20-1 and TRBJ2-7; 11 bases agree with TRBD1. V dropped 3 bases and J dropped 6; count of bases not matched to a gene: 10. The CDR3 has 15 residues. CDR1 and CDR2 from the germline V gene are DFQATT and SNEGSKA (reference sequence). CDR3 bases: TGCAGTGCTAGGCGAGGGACAGGGGGAAGGAGCGAGCAGTACTTC. Translating it yields CSARRGTGGRSEQYF.

This clonotype was recorded a few times. This chain uses TRBV5-1 with TRBJ2-2; a weak D match, TRBD2 (5 bases). Germline V gene data show CDR1 as SGHRS and CDR2 as YFSETQ. V gave up 6 bases and J gave up 6 bases, with 18 bases separating them. This CDR3 has 15 amino acids. In DNA form, the CDR3 reads TGCGCCAGCACCCTGGATGCTAGCATGGCCGGGGAGCTGTTTTTT. This sequence encodes CASTLDASMAGELFF.

In this sample, this clonotype turned up many times. The J gene is TRBJ2-7, the V gene TRBV20-1; D remains unclear. Germline-derived CDR1 and CDR2 are DFQATT and SNEGSKA (reference sequence). The CDR3 is 12 residues long. Between the trimmed V and J ends, which lost 3 bases and 0 bases, there was a span of 6 bases. The CDR3 loop is CSASVSSYEQYF. As DNA, the CDR3 is TGCAGTGCTAGTGTGAGCTCCTACGAGCAGTACTTC.

In its sample, this clonotype was seen many times. The chain carries TRBV5-5 and TRBJ2-7; D gene ambiguous. V lost 4 bases, J lost 2 bases, and 7 bases lay in between. CDR1 and CDR2 from the germline V gene are SGHKS and YYEKEE (reference sequence). This CDR3 has 12 amino acids. The CDR3 is CASSPQAYEQYF. In nucleotides, the CDR3 is TGTGCCAGCAGCCCTCAGGCCTACGAGCAGTACTTC.

The rearrangement joins TRBV5-1 to TRBJ2-3, with a weak D call TRBD1 (6 bases). This CDR3 spans 15 amino acids. Germline lookup yields CDR1 SGHRS and CDR2 YFSETQ. Trimming stripped 0 bases from V and 0 bases from J, with 8 bases between. The CDR3 loop reads CASSLGQASTDTQYF. Written as DNA, the CDR3 is TGCGCCAGCAGCTTGGGACAGGCCAGCACAGATACGCAGTATTTT.

The chain is built from TRBV5-1 and TRBJ2-6; D unclear. CDR3 size: 16 residues. V was cut by 0 bases and J by 0 bases, with 7 bases left in between. Germline-derived CDR1 and CDR2 are SGHRS and YFSETQ. In nucleotides, the CDR3 is TGCGCCAGCAGCTTGGGGCAATACTCTGGGGCCAACGTCCTGACTTTC. It translates to CASSLGQYSGANVLTF.

The V call is TRBV18, the J call TRBJ1-1; weak D call: TRBD1 (6 bases). Between the trimmed V and J ends, which lost 3 bases and 1 base, there was a span of 9 bases. Germline V gene lookup returns CDR1 KGHSH and CDR2 LQKENI. The CDR3 has 14 amino acids. CDR3: CASSPVRGNTEAFF. CDR3 sequence (DNA): TGTGCCAGCTCACCGGTCAGGGGGAACACTGAAGCTTTCTTT.

The chain has TRBV11-2 and TRBJ2-7; possible D gene TRBD2, 6 bases. CDR1 SGHAT and CDR2 FQNNGV come from the germline V gene. The CDR3 is 14 amino acids. V was pared by 2 bases and J by 3 bases, with 11 bases between. This chain's CDR3 is CASSLYPGDYEQYF. CDR3 DNA: TGTGCCAGCAGCTTATACCCGGGAGACTACGAGCAGTACTTC.

In the case of this clonotype: One junction end does not reproduce the germline sequence, and a read error may be involved. The gene calls are TRBV11-3 and TRBJ2-5; 8 positions agree with TRBD1. The germline CDR1 and CDR2 sequences are SGHNT and YENEEA. CDR3 length equals 13 residues. CDR3: CASSFRGQGTQYF. Written as DNA, the CDR3 is TGTGCCAGCAGCTTCAGGGGGCAAGGGACCCAGTACTTC.

The rearrangement joins TRBV5-6 to TRBJ2-7, with D perhaps TRBD2 (7 bases). This CDR3 region has 15 residues. CDR1 SGHDT and CDR2 YYEEEE come from the germline V gene. Trimming removed 2 bases from V and 7 bases from J, with 19 bases in between. The CDR3 coding sequence is TGTGCCAGCAGCTTTACGGGGGGTACCACAGGGGAGCAGTACTTC. It encodes CASSFTGGTTGEQYF.

The V gene is TRBV5-1, the J gene TRBJ2-2; 12 positions agree with TRBD2. CDR1 and CDR2 from the germline V gene are SGHRS and YFSETQ. V lost 0 bases and J lost 6; bases outside the gene matches: 3. The CDR3 spans 16 residues. CDR3 sequence reads: CASSLAGLAGPGELFF. CDR3 bases: TGCGCCAGCAGCTTGGCCGGACTAGCGGGGCCCGGGGAGCTGTTTTTT.

This clonotype was seen more than once but under ten times. This chain joins TRBV12-3 or TRBV12-4 and TRBJ2-5, with 8 positions matching TRBD1. After removal of 5 bases from V and 5 bases from J, the junction contained 16 bases not matched to a gene. The CDR3 is made up of 17 amino acids. Written as DNA, the CDR3 is TGTGCCAGCAGTATATCCCCCTACAGGGGGATGAAGGAGACCCAGTACTTC. Its protein product is CASSISPYRGMKETQYF.

The chain recombines TRBV20-1 with TRBJ2-3, with a possible D match to TRBD1 (6 bases). Deletions cut 6 bases from V and 2 bases from J, with 12 bases between. Germline V CDR1 and CDR2: DFQATT, SNEGSKA (reference sequence). The CDR3 covers 13 residues. Here the CDR3 reads CSAPTGFTDTQYF. Written as DNA, the CDR3 is TGCAGTGCACCGACAGGCTTCACAGATACGCAGTATTTT.

The chain employs TRBV9 and TRBJ2-1; 14 bases fit TRBD2. The CDR3 covers 18 residues. Trimming at V came to 4 bases and at J to 3 bases, leaving 9 bases not matched to a gene. Looked up from germline, CDR1 is SGDLS and CDR2 is YYNGEE. The CDR3 DNA sequence: TGTGCCAGCAGCTCAAGACTAGCGGGGGGGCAAGGCTACAATGAGCAGTTCTTC. Encoded protein: CASSSRLAGGQGYNEQFF.

Only a few counts were recorded for this clonotype. The chain combines TRBV9 with TRBJ1-6; no clear D gene. The length of the CDR3 is 16 residues. Germline V lookup: CDR1 SGDLS, CDR2 YYNGEE. V was pared by 3 bases and J by 9 bases, with 19 bases between. CDR3 region: CASSGSRGRVGSPLHF. The CDR3 DNA sequence: TGTGCCAGCAGCGGTTCCCGGGGAAGGGTGGGTTCACCCCTCCACTTT. The full variable domain, completed using reference TRBV9 and TRBJ1-6, is DSGVTQTPKHLITATGQRVTLRCSPRSGDLSVYWYQQSLDQGLQFLIQYYNGEERAKGNILERFSAQQFPDLHSELNLSSLELGDSALYFCASSGSRGRVGSPLHFGNGTRLTVT.

The rearrangement links TRBV6-1 to TRBJ2-1; 9 bases align to TRBD1. The CDR3 covers 14 residues. V gave up 5 bases and J gave up 12 bases; unmatched junction bases: 11. CDR1 and CDR2 (germline): MNHNS, SASEGT. The CDR3 region is CASSRDRAVGGQFF. The CDR3 nucleotides read TGTGCCAGCAGTCGGGACAGGGCCGTGGGCGGGCAGTTCTTC.

This clonotype was observed a handful of times. CDR3 region: CASSLEGVAQYF. CDR3 DNA sequence: TGTGCCAGCAGCTTGGAAGGGGTTGCGCAGTATTTT. V usage is TRBV5-6 and J usage is TRBJ2-3; maybe TRBD1 (5 bases). CDR1 is SGHDT, CDR2 YYEEEE, per germline. V was cut by 0 bases and J by 10 bases, with 9 bases left in between. The CDR3 loop spans 12 amino acids.

The J gene is TRBJ1-4, the V gene TRBV7-2, with D maybe TRBD1 (6 bases). Deletions cut 5 bases from V and 8 bases from J, with 15 bases between. CDR1 is SGHTA, CDR2 FQGNSA, per germline. The CDR3 length is 14 residues. The CDR3 nucleotides are TGTGCCAGCAGCCCCAGGGGTGTAGGAGAAAAACTGTTTTTT. Translation gives CASSPRGVGEKLFF.

The rearrangement joins TRBV5-1 to TRBJ2-5, with D hard to call. Germline lookup yields CDR1 SGHRS and CDR2 YFSETQ. Trimming cost V 4 bases and J 3 bases, with 13 bases left between them. The CDR3 loop spans 14 amino acids. This CDR3 reads CASSEASYKETQYF. The CDR3 DNA is TGCGCCAGCAGCGAAGCCTCGTACAAAGAGACCCAGTACTTC.

The chain recombines TRBV20-1 with TRBJ2-7; 10 positions agree with TRBD2. This CDR3 region has 14 residues. Trimming at V came to 3 bases and at J to 5 bases, leaving 7 bases not matched to a gene. CDR1 is DFQATT, CDR2 SNEGSKA, per germline (reference sequence). CDR3 sequence reads: CSAREAGGANEQYF. In DNA, the CDR3 is TGCAGTGCTAGGGAAGCGGGGGGGGCCAACGAGCAGTACTTC.